This TCR beta chain appears in the sequencing data of a study of control samples from healthy donors and cancer patients (dated by TCRdb to the early 2020s). Points on this clone: Its antigen specificity is not known. Base qualities are missing; no much larger clone stands one base away.

To prepare the library, the immunoSEQ multiplex PCR assay was applied. Entries here come from immuneACCESS through TCRdb and include only in-frame sequences with V and J called. Some clones fail to appear in such tables; in the studies checked, an unresolved V gene covers under half of the shortfall, and the cause of the remainder is unknown. The sample data list 60,000 to 80,000 clones, and over 75% of these were observed just once. Approximately 3.6% of the sample lies in the top ten. Relative to germline, V is missing 0 bases and J is missing 7 bases, with 7 bases of the junction outside any gene match. CDR1 SGHTA and CDR2 FQGNSA were looked up in the germline V gene. The CDR3 runs 16 residues from the cysteine to the phenylalanine. The DNA shown is the 48-base CDR3, in frame from base 1.

The rearranged chain carries TRBV7-2 and TRBJ2-7; 12 junctional bases match TRBD1. The clonotype comes from a woman aged 50 to 60 in good health. Source material: blood. The CDR3 region reads CASSLALGQGAGEQYF. The sequence in DNA is TGTGCCAGCAGCTTAGCGCTGGGACAGGGGGCGGGGGAGCAGTACTTC.